This is a list of T cell receptor beta chains from one sample in a study of neurological immune-mediated disorders. TCRdb ran MiXCR on the 5' RACE reads and lists one entry per CDR3 protein. In the table there are tens of thousands of distinct CDR3 sequences, roughly 3.2% of which are singletons. The material sequenced was PBMCs. Every receptor here comes from a woman in her sixties with multiple sclerosis. CDR3s include the opening cysteine and the closing phenylalanine or tryptophan. A D gene is named only where the DNA matches it firmly. Size values are once, few and many counts, or a class for expanded clones, and some rows have none.

J,V,size,D,CDR3,DNA
TRBJ2-7,TRBV29-1,many,TRBD2,CSVDTWKAGGNGEQYF,TGCAGCGTTGACACCTGGAAAGCGGGGGGTAATGGCGAGCAGTACTTC
TRBJ2-7,TRBV20-1,many,.,CSARALAPGSYEQYF,TGCAGTGCTAGGGCGCTTGCCCCCGGGTCCTACGAGCAGTACTTC
TRBJ2-7,TRBV20-1,many,.,CSASSVATKVHEQYF,TGCAGTGCTAGTAGTGTGGCAACTAAGGTCCACGAGCAGTACTTC
TRBJ1-5,TRBV15,many,TRBD1,CATSRPGGGGQPQHF,TGTGCCACCAGCAGACCAGGGGGGGGCGGTCAGCCCCAGCATTTT
TRBJ2-2,TRBV2,many,TRBD1,CASRLRQGAGGELFF,TGTGCCAGCAGACTTCGACAGGGGGCAGGCGGGGAGCTGTTTTTT
TRBJ2-3,TRBV2,many,.,CASRDLGGSDTQYF,TGTGCCAGCAGGGATCTTGGGGGGAGTGATACGCAGTATTTT
TRBJ2-7,TRBV5-5,many,.,CASSLTGGETYEQYF,TGTGCCAGCAGCCTGACGGGCGGGGAAACCTACGAGCAGTACTTC
TRBJ2-6,TRBV28,many,.,CASSLDRMSGANVLTF,TGTGCCAGCAGTTTAGACAGGATGTCTGGGGCCAACGTCCTGACTTTC
TRBJ1-2,TRBV20-1,many,.,CSARDPSSSNYGYTF,TGCAGTGCTAGAGATCCGTCAAGTAGTAACTATGGCTACACCTTC
TRBJ2-5,TRBV5-1,many,.,CASSSTGLETQYF,TGCGCCAGCAGCTCGACTGGGTTAGAGACCCAGTACTTC
TRBJ1-5,TRBV20-1,many,.,CSAPRGANQPQHF,TGCAGTGCTCCCCGGGGGGCCAATCAGCCCCAGCATTTT
TRBJ2-5,TRBV3-1,few,TRBD2,CASSQDLVAGAQETQYF,TGTGCCAGCAGCCAAGATTTGGTAGCGGGGGCTCAAGAGACCCAGTACTTC
TRBJ2-3,TRBV5-6,many,TRBD2,CASSLGLAARRDTQYF,TGTGCCAGCAGCTTAGGACTAGCGGCGCGCAGAGATACGCAGTATTTT
TRBJ2-7,TRBV7-9,many,.,CASSLTYEQYF,TGTGCCAGCAGCTTAACCTACGAGCAGTACTTC
TRBJ2-7,TRBV4-1,.,TRBD1,CASSQGARDRGHEQYF,TGCGCCAGCAGCCAAGGGGCCCGGGACAGGGGCCACGAGCAGTACTTC
TRBJ2-7,TRBV5-1,many,TRBD2,CASSGLAEETYEQYF,TGCGCCAGCAGCGGGCTAGCGGAGGAGACCTACGAGCAGTACTTC
TRBJ2-1,TRBV20-1,many,.,CSVTDRLSIYNEQFF,TGCAGTGTTACCGACAGGCTCTCCATCTACAATGAGCAGTTCTTC
TRBJ2-2,TRBV14,few,.,CASSQLRPGELFF,TGTGCCAGCAGCCAACTAAGGCCCGGGGAGCTGTTTTTT
TRBJ2-3,TRBV12-3/TRBV12-4,many,.,CASSLHGDTQYF,TGTGCCAGCAGTCTCCACGGGGATACGCAGTATTTT
TRBJ1-1,TRBV5-1,many,.,CASSQTRNTEAFF,TGCGCCAGCAGCCAAACACGGAACACTGAAGCTTTCTTT
TRBJ2-7,TRBV10-3,medium-sized,TRBD1,CAISDGTGGPYEQYF,TGTGCCATCAGTGACGGGACAGGGGGCCCCTACGAGCAGTACTTC
TRBJ2-3,TRBV7-9,many,.,CASSLEGNTQYF,TGTGCCAGCAGCTTAGAGGGTAATACGCAGTATTTT
TRBJ2-7,TRBV20-1,many,TRBD1,CSARGSWQGANEQYF,TGCAGTGCTAGGGGGAGCTGGCAGGGGGCCAACGAGCAGTACTTC